These 22 T cell receptor beta chains originate from one sample sequenced in a study of cytomegalovirus exposure and HLA in healthy donors. Amplification used 60 Vbeta primers and 13 Jbeta primers. The protocol was immunoSEQ multiplex PCR, while the TCRdb copy is restricted to in-frame clones and leaves out a portion. This sample contains 150,000 to 200,000 clones. Sequencing was carried out using PBMCs. These receptors originate from an older woman in good health and CMV-seronegative.

This chain joins TRBV4-2 and TRBJ1-1; 9 bases map to TRBD1. Germline lookup yields CDR1 LGHNA and CDR2 YNFKEQ. With V trimmed by 1 base and J by 1 base, 4 bases remained unmatched. The CDR3 runs 16 residues. Here the CDR3 reads CASSQGRDRANTEAFF. In DNA form, the CDR3 reads TGTGCCAGCAGCCAAGGTCGGGACAGGGCGAACACTGAAGCTTTCTTT.

The V and J genes are TRBV10-3 and TRBJ1-1; no reliable D call. The CDR3 extends over 12 amino acids. The V end lost 4 bases, the J end lost 7 bases, and 10 bases lay between the germline ends. Germline lookup yields CDR1 ENHRY and CDR2 SYGVKD. Here the CDR3 reads CAISGSGDEAFF. CDR3 sequence (DNA): TGTGCCATCAGTGGTTCGGGAGATGAAGCTTTCTTT.

This rearrangement joins TRBV15 to TRBJ1-4, with D perhaps matching TRBD1 (6 bases). The CDR3 sequence is 14 residues long. Trimming pared 2 bases from V and 2 bases from J, leaving 6 bases between. The germline V gene encodes CDR1 LNHNV and CDR2 YYDKDF (reference sequence). The CDR3 loop reads CATSRQGTNEKLFF. CDR3 nucleotides: TGTGCCACCAGCAGACAGGGGACTAATGAAAAACTGTTTTTT. Together with reference TRBV15 and TRBJ1-4, the CDR3 gives the full variable domain: DAMVIQNPRYQVTQFGKPVTLSCSQTLNHNVMYWYQQKSSQAPKLLFHYYDKDFNNEADTPDNFQSRRPNTSFCFLDIRSPGLGDTAMYLCATSRQGTNEKLFFGSGTQLSVL.

This rearrangement joins TRBV6-5 to TRBJ1-2, with D hard to call. The germline V gene has CDR1 MNHEY and CDR2 SVGAGI. Trimming left V 4 bases short and J 7 bases short, with 19 bases between. The CDR3 has 15 amino acids. The CDR3 spells CASSSYSNSGSGYTF. As DNA, the CDR3 is TGTGCCAGCAGTTCCTACTCAAATTCCGGGAGTGGCTACACCTTC.

The V and J genes are TRBV7-3 and TRBJ2-1, with TRBD2 identical over 11 bases. The CDR3 has 15 residues. Germline CDR1 SGHTA, CDR2 FQGTGA. V was pared by 5 bases and J by 3 bases, with 3 bases of the junction left unmatched. The DNA of the CDR3 is TGTGCCAGCAGCGTTAGCGGGGGGGTCTACAATGAGCAGTTCTTC. It specifies CASSVSGGVYNEQFF.

The V gene is TRBV18, the J gene TRBJ1-1; D not resolved. In germline, CDR1 is KGHSH, CDR2 LQKENI. There are 14 residues in the CDR3. Deletions cut 3 bases from V and 1 base from J, with 9 bases between. The CDR3 DNA is TGTGCCAGCTCACCGAGGGTTGGGAACACTGAAGCTTTCTTT. This encodes CASSPRVGNTEAFF.

This chain joins TRBV7-6 and TRBJ1-4; TRBD1 is a possible D gene (5 bases). This CDR3 region has 14 residues. Germline CDR1 reads SGHVS; CDR2 reads FNYEAQ. The ends were cut back, 5 bases at V and 7 bases at J, with 14 bases in the middle. In nucleotides, the CDR3 is TGTGCCAGCAGCCCCCGGGGGGGGAGTGAAAAACTGTTTTTT. Its protein product is CASSPRGGSEKLFF.

The V and J genes are TRBV18 and TRBJ2-5, with D hard to call. Trimming took off 0 bases at V and 6 bases at J, with 17 bases between the two ends. Germline CDR1 KGHSH, CDR2 LQKENI. The CDR3 spans 16 residues. CDR3 amino acids: CASSPPEMRSQQTQYF. In DNA, the CDR3 is TGTGCCAGCTCACCACCCGAGATGCGGAGTCAACAGACCCAGTACTTC.

The chain carries TRBV19 and TRBJ1-5; possibly TRBD1 for D (6 bases). The CDR3 is 15 residues long. The V gene's germline CDR1 is LNHDA and CDR2 SQIVND (reference sequence). Trimming took 8 bases from V and 4 from J, leaving 18 bases between them. CDR3 sequence: CASGPSGQQNQPQHF. DNA for the CDR3: TGTGCCAGTGGGCCTAGTGGACAGCAGAATCAGCCCCAGCATTTT.

The chain joins TRBV2 to TRBJ1-2, with 7 bases aligning to TRBD1. CDR3 length equals 13 residues. J was trimmed by 4 bases and V by 6 bases; bases with no gene match: 5. Per the germline V gene, CDR1 is SNHLY and CDR2 is FYNNEI. CDR3 DNA: TGTGCCAGCAGCCTCGGGACAGCCTATGGCTACACCTTC. Amino acid sequence: CASSLGTAYGYTF.

The chain is built from TRBV6-6 and TRBJ2-1; TRBD2 agrees at 16 bases. This CDR3 comprises 15 residues. V trimming: 6 bases; J trimming: 7 bases; junction bases outside the gene matches: 3. From germline, CDR1 is MNHNY and CDR2 SVGAGI (reference sequence). The CDR3 is CASRGTSGRANEQFF. The CDR3 coding sequence is TGTGCCAGCAGGGGGACTAGCGGGAGGGCAAATGAGCAGTTCTTC.

J is TRBJ1-6 and V is TRBV6-5; D unresolved. This CDR3 contains 13 residues. The V end lost 4 bases, the J end lost 5 bases, and 6 bases lay between the germline ends. CDR1 is MNHEY and CDR2 is SVGAGI in the germline V gene. Written as DNA, the CDR3 is TGTGCCAGCAGTTGGGAGAATAATTCACCCCTCCACTTT. It is translated as CASSWENNSPLHF.

The genes are TRBV5-4 and TRBJ2-7; 7 bases are shared with TRBD2. Germline-derived CDR1 and CDR2 are SGHNT and YYREEE (reference sequence). With 3 bases clipped from V and 5 bases from J, the junction kept 2 bases outside the gene matches. CDR3 length: 12 amino acids. The CDR3 reads CASSWDYHEQYF. CDR3 DNA sequence: TGTGCCAGCAGCTGGGACTACCACGAGCAGTACTTC.

The genes are TRBV28 and TRBJ2-2, with 8 positions matching TRBD1. The CDR3 extends over 16 amino acids. Germline V gene lookup returns CDR1 MDHEN and CDR2 SYDVKM. Germline trimming cut 3 bases from V and 4 bases from J; bases unmatched to any gene: 7. CDR3 in amino acids: CASSFPTGAITGELFF. The CDR3 DNA is TGTGCCAGCAGTTTTCCGACAGGGGCGATCACCGGGGAGCTGTTTTTT. Combining the CDR3 with reference TRBV28 and TRBJ2-2 gives the whole variable domain DVKVTQSSRYLVKRTGEKVFLECVQDMDHENMFWYRQDPGLGLRLIYFSYDVKMKEKGDIPEGYSVSREKKERFSLILESASTNQTSMYLCASSFPTGAITGELFFGEGSRLTVL.

The J gene is TRBJ1-1, the V gene TRBV5-1; tentatively, D is TRBD1 (5 bases). There are 16 residues in the CDR3. CDR1 is SGHRS and CDR2 is YFSETQ in the germline V gene. V dropped 5 bases and J dropped 5 bases, with 22 bases sitting between them. DNA of the CDR3: TGCGCCAGCAGAATTATGCCAGGGTCCGGAGGGACTGAAGCTTTCTTT. It yields the protein CASRIMPGSGGTEAFF. The full variable domain, its missing parts supplied by reference TRBV5-1 and TRBJ1-1, is KAGVTQTPRYLIKTRGQQVTLSCSPISGHRSVSWYQQTPGQGLQFLFEYFSETQRNKGNFPGRFSGRQFSNSRSEMNVSTLELGDSALYLCASRIMPGSGGTEAFFGQGTRLTVV.

In nucleotides, the CDR3 is TGTGCCAGCAGTCCGACAGGGATCACTGAAGCTTTCTTT. Translating it yields CASSPTGITEAFF. The chain employs TRBV7-3 and TRBJ1-1; 7 bases fit TRBD1. Losses at the gene ends were 6 bases for V and 4 bases for J; bases not matched to a gene: 5. Looked up from germline, CDR1 is SGHTA and CDR2 is FQGTGA. CDR3 length: 13 residues. The full variable domain, rest sourced from reference TRBV7-3 and TRBJ1-1, is GAGVSQTPSNKVTEKGKYVELRCDPISGHTALYWYRQSLGQGPEFLIYFQGTGAADDSGLPNDRFFAVRPEGSVSTLKIQRTERGDSAVYLCASSPTGITEAFFGQGTRLTVV.

This sequence joins TRBV6-1 and TRBJ2-1; TRBD2 aligns across 10 bases. CDR3 length: 15 residues. Germline values: CDR1 MNHNS, CDR2 SASEGT. The ends lost 3 bases at V and 5 bases at J; junction bases unmatched: 4. DNA for the CDR3: TGTGCCAGCAGTGAGACTAGCGGGCTCAACAATGAGCAGTTCTTC. Protein product: CASSETSGLNNEQFF.

J is TRBJ1-1 and V is TRBV12-5; TRBD1 might be the D (5 bases). The CDR3 loop spans 15 amino acids. CDR1 and CDR2 from the germline V gene are LGHNT and FRNRAP. V was clipped by 4 bases and J by 0 bases, with 12 bases between them. CDR3 DNA: TGTGCTAGTGGTTGGTGGAGGGGAATGAACACTGAAGCTTTCTTT. It is translated as CASGWWRGMNTEAFF.

A word on this clone: Other DNA sequences within the sample encode an identical CDR3. This chain links TRBV5-1 with TRBJ2-7, with TRBD1 identical over 12 bases. Germline trimming cut 3 bases from V and 5 bases from J; bases unmatched to any gene: 6. The CDR3 loop spans 15 amino acids. Germline V gene lookup returns CDR1 SGHRS and CDR2 YFSETQ. CDR3 nucleotides: TGCGCCAGCAGCTCATCCGGGACAGGGGGCGACGAGCAGTACTTC. Translating gives CASSSSGTGGDEQYF.

This chain links TRBV2 with TRBJ2-1; the match to TRBD1 covers 10 bases. Germline lookup yields CDR1 SNHLY and CDR2 FYNNEI. There are 14 residues in the CDR3. V gave up 3 bases and J gave up 7 bases; unmatched junction bases: 3. In DNA, the CDR3 is TGTGCCAGCAGTGAGAGGGGACAGGGGAATGAGCAGTTCTTC. Translation gives CASSERGQGNEQFF.

The chain employs TRBV30 and TRBJ2-7, with TRBD1 matching 7 bases. The CDR3 totals 11 residues. J gave up 3 bases and V 5 bases, and 1 base lay outside the gene matches. The V gene's germline CDR1 is GTSNPN and CDR2 SVGIG (reference sequence). CDR3 DNA sequence: TGTGCCTGGTCAGGGGGCTACGAGCAGTACTTC. This sequence encodes CAWSGGYEQYF.

The V and J genes are TRBV10-3 and TRBJ2-5; weak D call: TRBD2 (9 bases). The J call may be wrong; the DNA end is better matched by TRBJ2-7. The CDR3 covers 18 residues. Germline V gene lookup returns CDR1 ENHRY and CDR2 SYGVKD. In DNA, the CDR3 is TGTGCCATCAGAGCAGGGGGCTCACTAGCGGGTTATTTCTACGAGCAGTACTTC. Translated, it gives CAIRAGGSLAGYFYEQYF.